The entry that follows covers one TCR beta chain sequence. Its matching antigen is unknown. This entry is derived from a study of beta chain features in type 1 diabetes. Overall study results and limits: Type 1 diabetes patients had moderately but significantly shorter TCRB CDR3s in all four CD4+ subsets.

The length of the CDR3 is 12 residues. The V gene end was trimmed by 3 bases and the J gene end by 5 bases; junction bases not matched to a gene: 0. Germline loops: CDR1 SGHTA, CDR2 FQGNSA. The isolated RNA, all of it, was reverse transcribed, so expressed TCRB transcripts were what got sequenced. Clones were sequenced by immunoSEQ multiplex PCR, and TCRdb holds only the in-frame ones, with some missing. The data show 160,000 or so clones, 7.5% to 9.5% seen once. The origin of this receptor is a woman between 18 and 29 years old with type 1 diabetes. Sequencing used central memory CD4+ T cells from blood. The V gene is TRBV7-2, the J gene TRBJ2-5; 7 nucleotides agree with TRBD2. CDR3 sequence reads: CASSFGGETQYF. The CDR3 bases are TGTGCCAGCAGCTTCGGGGGGGAGACCCAGTACTTC.